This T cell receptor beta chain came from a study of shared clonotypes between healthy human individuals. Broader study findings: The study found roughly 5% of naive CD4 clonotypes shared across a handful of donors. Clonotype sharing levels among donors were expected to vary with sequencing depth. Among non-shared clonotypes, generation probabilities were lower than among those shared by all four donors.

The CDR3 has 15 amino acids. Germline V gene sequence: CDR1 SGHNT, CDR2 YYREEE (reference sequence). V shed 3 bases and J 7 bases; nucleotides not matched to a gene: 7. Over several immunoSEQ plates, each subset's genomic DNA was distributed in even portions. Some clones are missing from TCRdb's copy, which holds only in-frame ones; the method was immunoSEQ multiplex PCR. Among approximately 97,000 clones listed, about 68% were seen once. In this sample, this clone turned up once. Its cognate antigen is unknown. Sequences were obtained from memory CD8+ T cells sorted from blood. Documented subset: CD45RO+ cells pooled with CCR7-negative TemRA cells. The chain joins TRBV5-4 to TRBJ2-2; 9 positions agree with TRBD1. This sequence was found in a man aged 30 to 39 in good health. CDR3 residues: CASSSGTGSHGELFF. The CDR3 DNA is TGTGCCAGCAGCTCGGGGACAGGGAGTCACGGGGAGCTGTTTTTT.